This TCR beta chain emerged from a study of OX40 agonist ivuxolimab in advanced cancers. Study details: Given to patients was ivuxolimab, an agonistic anti-OX40 (CD134) antibody.

On this clone: No antigen is known for it.

General study points: Antigen targets of the expanded peripheral T cells went undetermined.

This table comes from immunoSEQ multiplex PCR, and its TCRdb copy is limited to in-frame clones, with some not included. Of 77,000 or so clones in the sample, 75% to 85% were seen once. The material sequenced was CD4+ or CD8+ T cells sorted from blood, taken in a trial of the OX40 agonist ivuxolimab. The sequence came from an adult with an advanced solid tumor such as melanoma, head and neck, liver or kidney cancer.

CDR3 sequence reads: CASSGRGHQPQHF. In DNA form, the CDR3 reads TGTGCCAGCAGTGGCAGGGGGCATCAGCCCCAGCATTTT. The chain is built from TRBV6-5 and TRBJ1-5, with 8 positions matching TRBD1. Germline V lookup: CDR1 MNHEY, CDR2 SVGAGI. The V segment lost 5 bases and the J segment 5 bases; nucleotides outside the gene matches: 2. The CDR3 runs 13 residues.